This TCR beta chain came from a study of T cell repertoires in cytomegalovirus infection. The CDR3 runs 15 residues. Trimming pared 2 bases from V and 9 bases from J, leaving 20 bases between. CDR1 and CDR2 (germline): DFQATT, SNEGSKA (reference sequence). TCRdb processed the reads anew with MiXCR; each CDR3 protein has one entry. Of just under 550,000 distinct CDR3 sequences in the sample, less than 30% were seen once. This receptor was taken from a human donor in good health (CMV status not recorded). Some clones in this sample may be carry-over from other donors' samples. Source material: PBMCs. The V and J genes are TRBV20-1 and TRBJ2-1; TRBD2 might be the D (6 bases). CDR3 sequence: CSARKRSPGVGEQFF. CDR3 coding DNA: TGCAGTGCTAGAAAACGGTCCCCGGGGGTAGGTGAGCAGTTCTTC.